These T cell receptor beta chains were read from a single sample in a study of T cells after yellow fever vaccination. From the 5' RACE reads, TCRdb called clonotypes with MiXCR, one entry per CDR3 protein. The data hold about 300,000 distinct CDR3 sequences, with less than 9.5% observed a single time. The material sequenced was CD4+ T cells sorted from PBMCs, taken 5 days after the yellow fever booster vaccination. The source of these receptors is a man between 18 and 35 years old who received the YFV17D yellow fever vaccine. Each CDR3 is given with its conserved first and last residue. Each record gives: CDR3 length, J gene, clone size, V gene, D gene, CDR3 protein, CDR3 DNA. A D gene is named only where the DNA matches it firmly. Rows may omit the clone size; those that give it use once, few, many or a size class.

14 TRBJ1-1 NA TRBV12-3/TRBV12-4 TRBD1 CASSPTGVRTEAFF TGTGCCAGCAGTCCTACAGGGGTTCGTACTGAAGCTTTCTTT
14 TRBJ1-1 many TRBV7-6 NA CASSLGGPGTEAFF TGTGCCAGCAGCCTGGGAGGGCCGGGCACTGAAGCTTTCTTT
14 TRBJ1-1 NA TRBV6-1 NA CASSDWQGVTEAFF TGTGCCAGCAGTGATTGGCAGGGCGTTACTGAAGCTTTCTTT
13 TRBJ1-2 few TRBV7-2 NA CASSPPNGYGYTF TGTGCCAGCAGCCCCCCGAACGGCTATGGCTACACCTTC
18 TRBJ2-1 many TRBV4-3 NA CASSQEHSGGALWNEQFF TGCGCCAGCAGCCAAGAACATTCCGGGGGAGCCCTTTGGAATGAGCAGTTCTTC
14 TRBJ1-2 NA TRBV29-1 NA CSVEGGAGARGYTF TGCAGCGTTGAAGGAGGGGCTGGAGCTAGGGGCTACACCTTC
14 TRBJ2-7 NA TRBV5-4 TRBD1 CASSSPGQGHEQYF TGTGCCAGCAGCAGTCCGGGACAGGGCCACGAGCAGTACTTC
14 TRBJ2-1 NA TRBV4-3 NA CASSQEPRGNEQFF TGCGCCAGCAGCCAAGAGCCACGGGGGAATGAGCAGTTCTTC
18 TRBJ2-3 many TRBV4-3 NA CASSQEGRRGAFTDTQYF TGCGCCAGCAGCCAAGAAGGGCGTCGGGGCGCGTTCACAGATACGCAGTATTTT
18 TRBJ2-1 few TRBV9 TRBD2 CASSVSGGGASSYNEQFF TGTGCCAGCAGCGTATCCGGGGGGGGCGCGAGCTCCTACAATGAGCAGTTCTTC
15 TRBJ2-3 NA TRBV29-1 TRBD2 CSVGTSGSTVDTQYF TGCAGCGTGGGGACTAGCGGCTCCACCGTAGATACGCAGTATTTT
14 TRBJ1-5 NA TRBV2 NA CASALTVGDAPQHF TGTGCCAGCGCCCTTACGGTCGGGGACGCGCCCCAGCATTTT
16 TRBJ2-1 few TRBV7-8 NA CASSHIRQSSYNEQFF TGTGCCAGCAGTCATATTCGACAGAGCTCCTACAATGAGCAGTTCTTC
18 TRBJ2-1 few TRBV27 NA CASSLGAGGGSRSNEQFF TGTGCCAGCAGTTTAGGCGCAGGGGGAGGGTCCCGATCCAATGAGCAGTTCTTC
16 TRBJ1-1 few TRBV18 TRBD1 CASSPRGQGTIAEAFF TGTGCCAGCTCACCCAGGGGACAGGGAACTATCGCTGAAGCTTTCTTT
15 TRBJ2-3 NA TRBV18 TRBD1 CASSPQGAPTDTQYF TGTGCCAGCTCACCCCAGGGGGCCCCTACAGATACGCAGTATTTT
15 TRBJ2-5 many TRBV7-9 NA CASSLPRKPGETQYF TGTGCCAGCAGCTTACCCCGAAAACCGGGGGAGACCCAGTACTTC
15 TRBJ2-2 few TRBV7-6 NA CASSRGRGFTGELFF TGTGCCAGCAGCCGGGGGCGCGGGTTCACCGGGGAGCTGTTTTTT
13 TRBJ2-2 few TRBV30 NA CAWSPMSTGELFF TGTGCCTGGAGCCCGATGAGCACCGGGGAGCTGTTTTTT
15 TRBJ1-1 NA TRBV6-5 NA CASRYNRLANTEAFF TGTGCCAGCAGGTATAATCGCTTAGCGAACACTGAAGCTTTCTTT
14 TRBJ1-6 NA TRBV7-6 TRBD1 CASSLEGQGSPLHF TGTGCCAGCAGCTTAGAGGGACAGGGGTCACCCCTCCACTTT
15 TRBJ2-1 many TRBV5-1 TRBD2 CASSLRLGGKDEQFF TGCGCCAGCAGCTTAAGGTTGGGGGGGAAGGATGAGCAGTTCTTC
11 TRBJ2-7 many TRBV13 NA CASSLAAEQYF TGTGCCAGCAGCTTAGCTGCCGAGCAGTACTTC
16 TRBJ2-1 few TRBV25-1 TRBD1 CASTHRTGGSYNEQFF TGTGCCAGCACCCACCGGACAGGGGGCAGCTACAATGAGCAGTTCTTC